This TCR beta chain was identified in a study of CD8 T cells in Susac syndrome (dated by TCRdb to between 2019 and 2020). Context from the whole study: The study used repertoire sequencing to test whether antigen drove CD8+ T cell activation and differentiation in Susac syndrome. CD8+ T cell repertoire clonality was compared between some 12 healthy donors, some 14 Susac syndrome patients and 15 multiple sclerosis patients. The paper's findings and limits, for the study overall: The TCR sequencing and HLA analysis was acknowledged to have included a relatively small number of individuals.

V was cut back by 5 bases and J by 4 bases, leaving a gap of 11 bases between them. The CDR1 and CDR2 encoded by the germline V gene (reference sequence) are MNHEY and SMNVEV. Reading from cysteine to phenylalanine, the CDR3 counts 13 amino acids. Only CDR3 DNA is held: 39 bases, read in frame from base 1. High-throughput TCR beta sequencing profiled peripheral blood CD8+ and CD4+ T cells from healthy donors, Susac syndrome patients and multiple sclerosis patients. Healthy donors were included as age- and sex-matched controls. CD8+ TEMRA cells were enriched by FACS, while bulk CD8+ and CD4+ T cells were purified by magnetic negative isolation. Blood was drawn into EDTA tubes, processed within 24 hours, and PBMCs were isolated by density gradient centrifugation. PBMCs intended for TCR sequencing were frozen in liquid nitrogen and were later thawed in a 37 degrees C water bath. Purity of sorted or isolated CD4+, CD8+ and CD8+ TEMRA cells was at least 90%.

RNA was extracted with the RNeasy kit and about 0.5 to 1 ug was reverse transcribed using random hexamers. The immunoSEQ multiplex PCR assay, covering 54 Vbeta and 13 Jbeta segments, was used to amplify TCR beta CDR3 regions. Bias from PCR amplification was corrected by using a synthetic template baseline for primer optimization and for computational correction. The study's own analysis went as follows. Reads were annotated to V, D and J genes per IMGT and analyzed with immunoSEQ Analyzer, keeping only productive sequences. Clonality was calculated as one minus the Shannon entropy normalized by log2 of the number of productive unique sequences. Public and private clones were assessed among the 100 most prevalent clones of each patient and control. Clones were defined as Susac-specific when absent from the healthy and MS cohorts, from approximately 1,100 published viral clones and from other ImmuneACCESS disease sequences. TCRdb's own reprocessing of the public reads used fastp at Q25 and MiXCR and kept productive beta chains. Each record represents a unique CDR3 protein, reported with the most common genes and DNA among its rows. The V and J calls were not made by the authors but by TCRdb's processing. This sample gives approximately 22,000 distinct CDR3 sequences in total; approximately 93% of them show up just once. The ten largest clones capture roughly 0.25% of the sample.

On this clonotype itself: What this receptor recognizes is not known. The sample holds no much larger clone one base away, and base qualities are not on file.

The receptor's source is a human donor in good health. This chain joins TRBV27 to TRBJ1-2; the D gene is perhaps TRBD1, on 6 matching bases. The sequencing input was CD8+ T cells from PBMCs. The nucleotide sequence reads TGTGCCAGCAGTGAACAGGGATTCTATGGCTACACCTTC. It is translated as CASSEQGFYGYTF.